A single TCR beta chain is shown here with its context. Its antigen is currently unknown. Cells defined as naive were viable CD3+CD4+ or CD3+CD8+ and CCR7+CD45RA+CD45RO-CD95-CD27+CD28+. On the day of bone marrow donation, the related graft donor provided peripheral blood. The protocol was immunoSEQ multiplex PCR, while the TCRdb copy is restricted to in-frame clones and leaves out a portion. Of under 35,000 clones listed, about 90% are singletons. This record comes from a study of T cells after posttransplantation cyclophosphamide. Study outcomes and limitations: Donor CD8+ memory clones often dominated recipient blood repertoires at later times. Blood and skin or GI T cell repertoires showed limited TRB overlap.

The CDR3 covers 11 residues. Germline V gives CDR1 DFQATT, CDR2 SNEGSKA (reference sequence). The sequence was obtained from a woman aged 60-70 years in good health, CMV-negative, and a related stem cell transplant donor. The chain uses TRBV20-1 and TRBJ2-5; no definite D call. The sequenced material came from naive CD4+ T cells sorted from PBMCs. The CDR3, as DNA: TGCAGCGCAGATTACCGAGAGACCCAGTACTTC. Translating it yields CSADYRETQYF.